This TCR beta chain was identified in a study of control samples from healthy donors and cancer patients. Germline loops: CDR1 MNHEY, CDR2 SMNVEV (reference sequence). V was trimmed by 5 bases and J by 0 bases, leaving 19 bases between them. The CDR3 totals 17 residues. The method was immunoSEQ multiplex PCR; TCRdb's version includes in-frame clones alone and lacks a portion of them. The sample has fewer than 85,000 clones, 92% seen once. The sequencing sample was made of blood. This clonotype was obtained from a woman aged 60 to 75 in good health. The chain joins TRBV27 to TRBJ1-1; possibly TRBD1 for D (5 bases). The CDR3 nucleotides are TGTGCCAGCAGTCTGGATCCGGGACGTAAGATGAACACTGAAGCTTTCTTT. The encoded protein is CASSLDPGRKMNTEAFF.